What follows are 30 T cell receptor beta chains derived from one specimen sequenced in a study of T cell clusters in autoimmune cytopenias. Multiplex touch-down PCR amplified TRB using TRB-A and TRB-B pools in one tube. Using the multiplex PCR reads, TCRdb records one entry per CDR3 protein without DNA. The sample table includes roughly 2,800 distinct CDR3 sequences. TRB amplification used 250 ng of peripheral blood genomic DNA. Sample: peripheral blood. All receptors come from a human donor with an autoimmune cytopenia or autoimmune hepatitis (not recorded which).

Frequency places this clonotype as medium-sized (0.01 to 0.1%). The J gene is TRBJ1-6, the V gene TRBV5-6; TCRdb designates TRBD1, a call that cannot be tested without DNA. Germline lookup yields CDR1 SGHDT and CDR2 YYEEEE. This CDR3 contains 15 residues. This CDR3 reads CASSATGQGISPLHF.

This clonotype is classed as medium-sized by frequency. The chain carries TRBV7-9 and TRBJ2-5. This CDR3 comprises 12 residues. The V gene's germline CDR1 is SEHNR and CDR2 FQNEAQ (reference sequence). The CDR3 sequence: CASSLSWETQYF.

This clonotype shows up as medium-sized by frequency. V usage is TRBV19 and J usage is TRBJ2-3; checking the TCRdb D call of TRBD2 is not possible without DNA. The CDR3 has 13 amino acids. The germline gives CDR1 LNHDA, CDR2 SQIVND (reference sequence). This CDR3 is CASGTGGTDTQYF.

The chain recombines TRBV18 with TRBJ2-7; no DNA is available, so the TRBD1 call from TCRdb remains unchecked. The length of the CDR3 is 12 residues. Germline lookup yields CDR1 KGHSH and CDR2 LQKENI. This CDR3 is CASSPGGAEQYF.

This clonotype counts as medium-sized by frequency. The chain links TRBV11-2 to TRBJ2-2. Germline CDR1 is SGHAT and CDR2 is FQNNGV. The CDR3 extends over 16 amino acids. The CDR3 reads CASSPPGGANTGELFF.

Frequency places this clonotype as medium-sized. The V call is TRBV5-6, the J call TRBJ2-3; TCRdb's D call, TRBD2, is unchecked because there is no DNA. CDR1 SGHDT and CDR2 YYEEEE come from the germline V gene. The CDR3 is made up of 16 amino acids. This CDR3 is CASSLGVTIFTDTQYF.

The rearrangement uses TRBV5-4 and TRBJ2-5. The CDR3 is 15 amino acids. The V gene's germline CDR1 is SGHNT and CDR2 YYREEE (reference sequence). The CDR3 protein is CASKPTGTVGETQYF.

Its frequency marks this clonotype as medium-sized. The V and J genes are TRBV18 and TRBJ2-6; with no DNA, the TCRdb D assignment of TRBD1 cannot be verified. The germline V gene has CDR1 KGHSH and CDR2 LQKENI. The CDR3 has 18 residues. The CDR3 reads CASSPGSGPDSGANVLTF.

This clonotype ranks as medium-sized in terms of frequency. This rearrangement joins TRBV6-5 to TRBJ2-3. There are 13 residues in the CDR3. Germline-derived CDR1 and CDR2 are MNHEY and SVGAGI. The CDR3 region is CASSYRLRDTQYF.

In terms of frequency, this clonotype is medium-sized. The J gene is TRBJ1-1, the V gene TRBV12-3 or TRBV12-4. The CDR3 contains 13 residues. CDR3 amino acids: CASSLGQLTEAFF.

This clonotype is classed as medium-sized by frequency. The CDR3: CASSTHLIGDRLPDTQYF. The chain is built from TRBV19 and TRBJ2-3; TCRdb's assignment of TRBD1 cannot be checked, as there is no DNA. CDR3 length: 18 amino acids. The germline CDR1 and CDR2 sequences are LNHDA and SQIVND (reference sequence).

Judged by frequency, this clonotype is medium-sized. The chain carries TRBV5-5 and TRBJ1-1. The CDR3 has 14 residues. CDR1 and CDR2 from the germline V gene are SGHKS and YYEKEE (reference sequence). CDR3 sequence: CASSLYLGDTEAFF.

This clonotype ranks as medium-sized in terms of frequency. The CDR3 here is CASSFEGYSNQPQHF. This rearrangement joins TRBV5-5 to TRBJ1-5; the D call of TRBD1 rests on TCRdb alone, since no DNA is present to check it. Germline V gene data show CDR1 as SGHKS and CDR2 as YYEKEE (reference sequence). The CDR3 is made up of 15 amino acids. The entire variable domain, with the rest obtained from reference TRBV5-5 and TRBJ1-5, is as follows: DAGVTQSPTHLIKTRGQQVTLRCSPISGHKSVSWYQQVLGQGPQFIFQYYEKEERGRGNFPDRFSARQFPNYSSELNVNALLLGDSALYLCASSFEGYSNQPQHFGDGTRLSIL.

This clonotype shows up as medium-sized by frequency. The chain carries TRBV27 and TRBJ2-7; TCRdb outputs TRBD2, but without DNA this stays unchecked. The CDR3 length is 14 residues. The germline V gene encodes CDR1 MNHEY and CDR2 SMNVEV (reference sequence). The CDR3 region is CASTSPGLYNEQYF.

This clonotype is identified as medium-sized from frequency. V gene TRBV18 combines with J gene TRBJ2-7; without DNA, the TCRdb call of TRBD2 cannot be checked. Germline assignment: CDR1 KGHSH and CDR2 LQKENI. The CDR3 is 15 amino acids. The CDR3 reads CASSPPDRQGDEQYF.

The chain recombines TRBV20-1 with TRBJ1-1; as DNA is missing, the TRBD1 call by TCRdb cannot be tested. There are 11 residues in the CDR3. Germline V gene data show CDR1 as DFQATT and CDR2 as SNEGSKA (reference sequence). The CDR3 spells CSAEGGTEAFF.

Considering frequency, this clonotype is medium-sized. The V call is TRBV12-3 or TRBV12-4, the J call TRBJ1-2; TCRdb's D gene call, TRBD1, goes unchecked for lack of DNA. The CDR3 totals 12 residues. CDR3 in amino acids: CASSLTRAGYTF.

According to its frequency, this clonotype is medium-sized. The chain has TRBV19 and TRBJ2-2. The CDR3 is 14 residues long. CDR1 is LNHDA and CDR2 is SQIVND in the germline V gene (reference sequence). CDR3: CASIFSANTGELFF.

Judged by frequency, this clonotype is medium-sized (0.01 to 0.1%). The V call is TRBV5-4, the J call TRBJ2-5. CDR1 is SGHNT, CDR2 YYREEE, per germline (reference sequence). There are 14 residues in the CDR3. The CDR3 is CASSLFLGQETQYF.

The gene calls are TRBV14 and TRBJ1-6. The V gene's germline CDR1 is SGHDN and CDR2 FVKESK. The CDR3 consists of 14 residues. This CDR3 reads CASSQQLDNSPLHF.

This clonotype shows up as medium-sized by frequency. This chain uses TRBV6-1 with TRBJ1-3. CDR3 length: 12 amino acids. Germline loops: CDR1 MNHNS, CDR2 SASEGT. The CDR3 is CASHSSGNTIYF.

The rearrangement uses TRBV5-1 and TRBJ2-3; TCRdb's assignment of TRBD1 cannot be checked, as there is no DNA. The germline V gene encodes CDR1 SGHRS and CDR2 YFSETQ. CDR3 length equals 15 residues. This CDR3 is CASSQGASNTDTQYF.

The chain is built from TRBV6-5 and TRBJ2-1; TCRdb gives TRBD2 as the D gene, but with no DNA this cannot be confirmed. CDR1 is MNHEY and CDR2 is SVGAGI in the germline V gene. This CDR3 is 16 amino acids long. CDR3 protein: CASSYSLVRGIDEQFF.

This clonotype is identified as medium-sized (0.01 to 0.1%) from frequency. The V and J genes are TRBV6-2 or TRBV6-3 and TRBJ1-6; as DNA is missing, the TRBD1 call by TCRdb cannot be tested. The CDR3 has 13 amino acids. Germline V gene sequence: CDR1 MNHEY, CDR2 SVGEGT. The CDR3 spells CAIRRDANSPLHF.

By frequency, this clonotype registers medium-sized (0.01 to 0.1%). The chain uses TRBV30 and TRBJ1-6; TCRdb's D call, TRBD1, is unchecked because there is no DNA. The germline V gene encodes CDR1 GTSNPN and CDR2 SVGIG (reference sequence). CDR3 length equals 15 residues. The CDR3 region is CAWSPAGHRYSPLHF.

This clonotype is deemed medium-sized (0.01 to 0.1%) by its frequency. The chain carries TRBV11-2 and TRBJ2-7; TCRdb's assignment of TRBD1 cannot be checked, as there is no DNA. The CDR3 is 15 amino acids. Germline assignment: CDR1 SGHAT and CDR2 FQNNGV. CDR3 residues: CASSLVWDRAYEQYF.

The chain is built from TRBV7-9 and TRBJ2-7; TCRdb proposes TRBD1, but this gene call is untestable without DNA. From germline, CDR1 is SEHNR and CDR2 FQNEAQ (reference sequence). The CDR3 runs to 14 residues. The chain's CDR3 is CASSYTGASYEQYF.

CDR3 region: CASSSGTEETQYF. The gene calls are TRBV5-1 and TRBJ2-5; TCRdb reports TRBD1, a call that lacks DNA to check it against. The length of the CDR3 is 13 residues. Per germline, CDR1 SGHRS and CDR2 YFSETQ.

The chain is built from TRBV20-1 and TRBJ2-3. CDR3 length equals 12 residues. The germline V gene has CDR1 DFQATT and CDR2 SNEGSKA (reference sequence). The CDR3 loop is CSARPNIDTQYF.

This clonotype is identified as medium-sized from frequency. The chain recombines TRBV12-3 or TRBV12-4 with TRBJ1-1. CDR3 length: 15 amino acids. This CDR3 is CASSPPGRGNTEAFF.